This TCR beta chain was captured in a study of blood T cells in healthy people across ages. CDR3 length: 13 residues. V was pared by 3 bases and J by 8 bases, with 10 bases between. Per the germline V gene, CDR1 is ENHRY and CDR2 is SYGVKD. Points on this clonotype: Its antigen is unknown.

Study-wide points: Long-lived and aged donors differed, with more naive CD4+ cells and higher diversity in the long-lived.

Each individual donor underwent a draw of about 9.1 milliliters of peripheral blood. It was with a sample-barcoded 5' primer and a J-beta primer mix that a second PCR of roughly 7 to 11 cycles was run. Tags on each cDNA molecule came from a template-switch adaptor with 12 random nucleotides. TCRdb reprocessed the 5' RACE reads with MiXCR, giving one entry per CDR3 protein. The sample has around 2 million distinct CDR3 sequences, 35% to 50% seen once. This clonotype originated in a human donor in good health. The sample was blood. The V and J genes are TRBV10-3 and TRBJ1-4, with D maybe TRBD1 (5 bases). CDR3 in amino acids: CAISDGAGEKLFF. DNA for the CDR3: TGTGCCATCAGTGACGGGGCTGGAGAAAAACTGTTTTTT.